Listed below are T cell receptor beta chains from one sample, sequenced in a study of blood T cell repertoires in COVID-19. Profiling relied on immunoSEQ multiplex PCR, and the TCRdb table lists in-frame clones only, not all of them. The table includes about 180,000 clones, almost 80% detected once. Sequencing was carried out using peripheral blood. The receptors derive from a woman between 70 and 85 years old with acute or convalescent COVID-19. Each CDR3 is given with its conserved first and last residue. Only part of the rows carry a size: once, few, many, or a class if the clone is expanded.

abundance: .; j_gene: TRBJ2-3; v_gene: TRBV21-1; CDR3aa: CASSPTRSGRATVHFADTQYF
abundance: once; j_gene: TRBJ1-3; v_gene: TRBV9; CDR3aa: CASSVGQASGNTIYF
abundance: .; j_gene: TRBJ1-3; v_gene: TRBV15; CDR3aa: CATSREGLLYSGNTIYF
abundance: .; j_gene: TRBJ1-3; v_gene: TRBV5-1; CDR3aa: CASSLDTARNTIYF
abundance: .; j_gene: TRBJ2-7; v_gene: TRBV7-8; CDR3aa: CASRIGREFRYEQYF
abundance: .; j_gene: TRBJ2-3; v_gene: TRBV29-1; CDR3aa: CSVVRQDSTDTQYF
abundance: once; j_gene: TRBJ2-1; v_gene: TRBV28; CDR3aa: CASKGGVSYNEQFF
abundance: .; j_gene: TRBJ2-1; v_gene: TRBV3-1/TRBV3-2; CDR3aa: CASSLSGVLYNEQFF
abundance: .; j_gene: TRBJ2-3; v_gene: TRBV7-2; CDR3aa: CASSLGPTGLGTADTQYF
abundance: .; j_gene: TRBJ2-7; v_gene: TRBV19; CDR3aa: CASSMSLATSYEQYF
abundance: .; j_gene: TRBJ1-3; v_gene: TRBV7-9; CDR3aa: CASSPSDSSRGNTIYF
abundance: .; j_gene: TRBJ1-1; v_gene: TRBV19; CDR3aa: CASMRVIGTEAFF
abundance: .; j_gene: TRBJ2-3; v_gene: TRBV4-1; CDR3aa: CASSPGLLAQRLDTQYF
abundance: .; j_gene: TRBJ1-2; v_gene: TRBV19; CDR3aa: CASSILRENYGYTF
abundance: .; j_gene: TRBJ2-2; v_gene: TRBV5-1; CDR3aa: CASIGQGAGGELFF
abundance: .; j_gene: TRBJ2-6; v_gene: TRBV28; CDR3aa: CASSSSSGANVLTF
abundance: .; j_gene: TRBJ2-1; v_gene: TRBV5-1; CDR3aa: CASSLDSPLNEQFF
abundance: .; j_gene: TRBJ2-2; v_gene: TRBV7-9; CDR3aa: CASRAGPNTGELFF
abundance: .; j_gene: TRBJ2-7; v_gene: TRBV5-1; CDR3aa: CASRRQGDEQYF
abundance: once; j_gene: TRBJ2-2; v_gene: TRBV7-9; CDR3aa: CASSLGLREIPGELFF
abundance: once; j_gene: TRBJ2-7; v_gene: TRBV9; CDR3aa: CASSVAPLGGQIYEQYF
abundance: .; j_gene: TRBJ2-2; v_gene: TRBV7-9; CDR3aa: CASSLTRNTGELFF
abundance: .; j_gene: TRBJ2-1; v_gene: TRBV10-1; CDR3aa: CASSEASPYNEQFF
abundance: .; j_gene: TRBJ2-1; v_gene: TRBV7-9; CDR3aa: CASSSRYRDSRYNEQFF
abundance: .; j_gene: TRBJ1-4; v_gene: TRBV5-5; CDR3aa: CASSLADRRTEKLFF
abundance: few; j_gene: TRBJ2-2; v_gene: TRBV6-5; CDR3aa: CATDRGVANTGELFF
abundance: .; j_gene: TRBJ1-6; v_gene: TRBV19; CDR3aa: CASSIALLGQGSSYNSPLHF
abundance: .; j_gene: TRBJ1-2; v_gene: TRBV9; CDR3aa: CASSRGQGEYGYTF
abundance: few; j_gene: TRBJ2-1; v_gene: TRBV12-3/TRBV12-4; CDR3aa: CASSTSTAGVQFF
abundance: few; j_gene: TRBJ2-7; v_gene: TRBV4-1; CDR3aa: CASSQGAGGRRLEQYF
abundance: .; j_gene: TRBJ2-7; v_gene: TRBV19; CDR3aa: CASSLEDRGRYEQYF
abundance: once; j_gene: TRBJ2-7; v_gene: TRBV25-1; CDR3aa: CASSELSTGTPYEQYF
abundance: .; j_gene: TRBJ1-2; v_gene: TRBV6-1; CDR3aa: CASSEGLVNVWGYTF
abundance: .; j_gene: TRBJ2-7; v_gene: TRBV6-1; CDR3aa: CASSERPVPEQYF
abundance: .; j_gene: TRBJ1-5; v_gene: TRBV30; CDR3aa: CAWSGGNQPQHF
abundance: .; j_gene: TRBJ2-3; v_gene: TRBV27; CDR3aa: CASSPGTSGSLFPDTQYF
abundance: .; j_gene: TRBJ2-1; v_gene: TRBV3-1/TRBV3-2; CDR3aa: CASSQQLGTSGTYNEQFF
abundance: .; j_gene: TRBJ1-5; v_gene: TRBV3-1/TRBV3-2; CDR3aa: CASSQRPGGNQPQHF
abundance: .; j_gene: TRBJ1-1; v_gene: TRBV10-3; CDR3aa: CAISGLQGPNTEAFF
abundance: few; j_gene: TRBJ2-3; v_gene: TRBV5-6; CDR3aa: CASSLGQGIDTQYF
abundance: .; j_gene: TRBJ2-2; v_gene: TRBV7-3; CDR3aa: CASSLGLAGGSGGELFF
abundance: .; j_gene: TRBJ2-1; v_gene: TRBV5-1; CDR3aa: CASGWTSGDNEQFF